This TCR beta chain comes out of a study of blood T cells in healthy people across ages. This CDR3 comprises 13 residues. V lost 9 bases to trimming and J lost 4 bases, with 15 bases between them. PCR was performed a second time for about 7 to 12 cycles using a sample-barcoded 5' primer and a J-beta primer mix. The authors tagged each cDNA molecule using a template-switch adaptor with 12 random nucleotides. Every individual sample yielded 2.5 million or more paired-end reads (each containing CDR3). TCRdb re-analysed the 5' RACE reads in MiXCR, keeping a single row per CDR3 protein. The profile shows some 750,000 distinct CDR3 sequences, roughly 20% of them singletons.

The clonotype comes from a man in his sixties or seventies in good health. The sequenced material came from blood. The chain is built from TRBV12-3 or TRBV12-4 and TRBJ2-5, with D unclear. In DNA form, the CDR3 reads TGTGCCAGAAGTCCTGGTGGTGGAGAGACCCAGTACTTC. It codes for CARSPGGGETQYF.